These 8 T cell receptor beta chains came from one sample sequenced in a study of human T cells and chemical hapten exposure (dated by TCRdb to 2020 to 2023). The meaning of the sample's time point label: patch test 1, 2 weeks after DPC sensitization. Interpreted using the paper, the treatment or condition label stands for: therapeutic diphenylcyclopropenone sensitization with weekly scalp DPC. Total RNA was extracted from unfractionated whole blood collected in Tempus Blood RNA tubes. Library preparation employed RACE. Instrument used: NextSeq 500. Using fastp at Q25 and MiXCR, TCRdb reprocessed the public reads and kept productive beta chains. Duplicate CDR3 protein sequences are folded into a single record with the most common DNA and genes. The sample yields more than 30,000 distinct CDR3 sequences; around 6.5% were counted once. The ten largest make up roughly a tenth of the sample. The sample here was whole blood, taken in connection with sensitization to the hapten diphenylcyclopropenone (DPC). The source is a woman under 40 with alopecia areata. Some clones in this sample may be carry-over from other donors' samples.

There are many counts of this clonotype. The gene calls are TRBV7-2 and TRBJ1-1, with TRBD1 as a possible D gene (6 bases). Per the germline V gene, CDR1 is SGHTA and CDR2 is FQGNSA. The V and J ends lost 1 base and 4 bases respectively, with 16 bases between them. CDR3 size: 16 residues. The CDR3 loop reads CASSLEQGRGRTEAFF. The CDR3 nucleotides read TGTGCCAGCAGCTTAGAGCAGGGGAGAGGGCGCACTGAAGCTTTCTTT.

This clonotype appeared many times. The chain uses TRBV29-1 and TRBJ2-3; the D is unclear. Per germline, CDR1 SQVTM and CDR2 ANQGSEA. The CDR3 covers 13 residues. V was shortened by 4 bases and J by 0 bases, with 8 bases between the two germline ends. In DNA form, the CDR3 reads TGCAGCGTTGCTGGTCTAAGCACAGATACGCAGTATTTT. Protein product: CSVAGLSTDTQYF.

CDR3 in amino acids: CSALDRGGETQYF. Here the CDR3 DNA reads TGCAGTGCCCTAGACAGGGGCGGAGAGACCCAGTACTTC. The V call is TRBV20-1, the J call TRBJ2-5; TRBD1 matches 8 bases. Trimming cost V 6 bases and J 4 bases; bases outside gene matches: 7. CDR3 size: 13 residues. Looked up from germline, CDR1 is DFQATT and CDR2 is SNEGSKA (reference sequence).

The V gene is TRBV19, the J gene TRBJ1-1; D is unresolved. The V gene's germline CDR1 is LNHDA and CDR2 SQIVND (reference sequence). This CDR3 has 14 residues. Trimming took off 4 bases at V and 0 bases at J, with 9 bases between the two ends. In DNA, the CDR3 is TGTGCCAGTAGTACCCACAGCATGAACACTGAAGCTTTCTTT. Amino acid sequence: CASSTHSMNTEAFF.

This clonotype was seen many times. The DNA for the CDR3 is TGTGCCAGCAGTTTCGAGGGGGCCGGAGAAAAACTGTTTTTT. Its translation is CASSFEGAGEKLFF. The chain carries TRBV12-3 or TRBV12-4 and TRBJ1-4, with TRBD1 matching over 7 bases. After removal of 3 bases from V and 8 bases from J, the junction contained 6 bases not matched to a gene. The CDR3 is 14 amino acids.

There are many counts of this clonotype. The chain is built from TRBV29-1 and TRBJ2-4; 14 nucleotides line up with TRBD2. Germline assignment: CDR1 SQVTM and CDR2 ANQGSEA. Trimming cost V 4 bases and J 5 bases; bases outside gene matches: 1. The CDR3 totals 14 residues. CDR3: CSVGGLAGENIQYF. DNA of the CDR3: TGCAGCGTTGGGGGACTAGCGGGGGAAAACATTCAGTACTTC.

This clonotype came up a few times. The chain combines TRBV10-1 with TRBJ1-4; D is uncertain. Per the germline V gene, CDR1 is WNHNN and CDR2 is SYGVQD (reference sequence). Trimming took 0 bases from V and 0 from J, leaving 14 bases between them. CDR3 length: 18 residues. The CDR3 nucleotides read TGCGCCAGCAGTGAGTCGATGGAAAACTTTTCAACTAATGAAAAACTGTTTTTT. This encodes CASSESMENFSTNEKLFF.

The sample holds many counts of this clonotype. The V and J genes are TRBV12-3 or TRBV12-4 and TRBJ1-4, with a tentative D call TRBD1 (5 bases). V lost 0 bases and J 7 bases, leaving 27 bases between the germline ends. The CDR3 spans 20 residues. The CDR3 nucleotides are TGTGCCAGCAGTTTAGCCCTGGGGAGACAGCCAACCACCCACGGTGAAAAACTGTTTTTT. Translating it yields CASSLALGRQPTTHGEKLFF.